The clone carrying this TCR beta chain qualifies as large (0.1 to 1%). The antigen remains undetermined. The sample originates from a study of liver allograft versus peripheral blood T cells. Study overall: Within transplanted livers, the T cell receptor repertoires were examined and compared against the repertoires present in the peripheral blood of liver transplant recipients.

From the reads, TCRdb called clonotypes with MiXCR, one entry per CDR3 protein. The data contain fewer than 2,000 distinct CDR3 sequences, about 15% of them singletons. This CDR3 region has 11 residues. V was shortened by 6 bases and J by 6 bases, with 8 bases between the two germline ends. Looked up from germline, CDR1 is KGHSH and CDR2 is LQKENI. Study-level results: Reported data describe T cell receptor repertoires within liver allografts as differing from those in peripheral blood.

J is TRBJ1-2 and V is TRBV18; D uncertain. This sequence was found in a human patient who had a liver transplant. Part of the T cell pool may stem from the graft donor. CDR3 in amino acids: CASSLGNGYTF. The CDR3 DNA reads TGTGCCAGCTCCCTGGGGAATGGCTACACCTTC.